This T cell receptor (beta chain) was obtained from a study of blood T cells in healthy people across ages (dated by TCRdb to about 2015). General notes on the study: In model experiments, template switching captured roughly one uniquely barcoded TCR beta cDNA molecule for every two T cells. To avoid experimental bias, donors of different ages were distributed randomly across sequencing lanes. The donors were split into four age groups: young (average about 15 years), middle-aged (roughly 42), aged (over 55) and long-lived (roughly 86). To track age-related changes in TCR beta repertoire diversity, the study relied on deep sequencing normalized with unique cDNA molecular identifiers. Using the same blood draw, the study looked at two additional independent replicas of 1 million unique cDNA reads for two donors, one aged 18 to 30 and the other aged 80 or older.

The donors were 40 or so Caucasian individuals from Russia, aged roughly 6 to 100 years, who were systemically healthy. Around 9.7 milliliters of peripheral blood were collected from each donor into EDTA-treated Vacutainer tubes. PBMCs were isolated by Ficoll-Paque density-gradient centrifugation, with at least 6 million obtained per sample. Total RNA was extracted from PBMCs with Trizol reagent, with at least 6 micrograms obtained per sample. Naive CD45RAhigh/CD27high T cell percentages were measured by flow cytometry on a PBMC aliquot from every donor. Here is what the overall study found, with its caveats: As age increased, observed TCR beta diversity per million T cells dropped in a roughly linear way, and a significant reduction was already evident by age approximately 40. Because donor CMV infection status was unknown, age-related changes in expanded clonotypes were potentially confounded. A strong correlation was found between observed TCR beta diversity and the percentage of naive T cells measured by flow cytometry. Bulk unsorted PBMC profiling prevented conclusive comparison of naive and antigen-experienced compartments. Compared with the aged group, the long-lived group had more naive CD4+ T cells, fewer expanded clones and increased TCR diversity, suggesting age selection. Estimates of total diversity from one million sequenced T cells were regarded as lower bounds and underestimates.

The protocol used for the library was 5' RACE. For sequencing, an Illumina HiSeq 2500 was employed. The second PCR ran for roughly 7 to 12 cycles and used a J-beta primer mix along with a sample-barcoded 5' primer. A template-switch 5' adaptor carrying 12 random nucleotides introduced a unique molecular identifier onto each TCR beta cDNA molecule. At least 2.5 million CDR3-containing paired-end reads were obtained from each sample. All of the RNA was converted into first-strand cDNA using the Mint cDNA synthesis kit, with a TRBC-specific oligonucleotide serving as the primer. All cDNA was treated with uracil-DNA glycosylase and then went through a first 18-cycle PCR with the universal primers M1SS and BC2_uni_R. On the authors' methods: Each sample was normalized by randomly selecting 1 million high-quality reads, each carrying a distinct molecular identifier. Reads sharing molecular identifiers were discarded rather than binned into consensus sequences. CDR3 identification, clonotype clustering and error correction used MiTCR with a Q25 quality threshold and the strictest error-elimination algorithm. A nonparametric unseen species model with Euler transformation was used to estimate a lower bound on total TCR beta diversity. The public reads were reprocessed in TCRdb via fastp at Q25 and MiXCR, keeping in-frame beta chains. One record per CDR3 amino acid sequence lists the most common genes and DNA. These V and J calls originate from TCRdb's pipeline instead of the authors' own analysis. The sample table lists 550,000 to 700,000 distinct CDR3 sequences, about 25% of them with a count of one. Less than 20% of the sample rests with the top ten.

Concerning this clonotype: Its antigen remains unidentified. No base-level quality is on record; no much larger clone is a single base apart.

The germline V gene encodes CDR1 SGHRS and CDR2 YFSETQ. Trimming leaves V shorter by 5 bases and J shorter by 11 bases, with the junction holding 5 bases beyond the gene matches. The CDR3 runs 13 residues from the cysteine to the phenylalanine. The DNA shown is the 39-base CDR3, in frame from base 1. The sequenced sample consisted of blood. The sequence came from a woman in her 70s in good health. The rearrangement combines TRBV5-1 with TRBJ1-6; 9 central bases correspond to TRBD1. Here is the DNA: TGCGCCAGCAGAGAGGACAGGGGAACACCCCTCCACTTT. Translated, it gives CASREDRGTPLHF.